This T cell receptor (beta chain) originates from a study of T cells in women clearing cervical HPV infection. Study summary: HLA type stays a possible confounder, typing being limited. Findings and limits, study-wide: CIN3+ cases had significantly higher TCR repertoire richness than controls, but evenness did not differ.

Genomic DNA, averaging roughly 1,200 ng per sample, yielded TCR beta CDR3 via immunoSEQ. The data were produced by immunoSEQ multiplex PCR, yet TCRdb's version contains in-frame clones alone and is incomplete. The sample holds tens of thousands of clones. The CDR3 runs to 14 residues. Germline V gene sequence: CDR1 KGHSH, CDR2 LQKENI. With respect to this clone: Its target is not known. The read comes to an end 3 residues before the CDR3 does, leaving the germline J gene to fill in the end.

Sequences were obtained from blood buffy coat. The rearrangement links TRBV18 to TRBJ1-1; TRBD1 might be the D (5 bases). The receptor's source is a woman aged 18 to 69 with a cervical HPV16 infection that either progressed to CIN3+ or cleared (not recorded which). This CDR3 is CASSQAGVDGQAFF. CDR3 DNA, as far as it was read: TGTGCCAGCTCTCAAGCGGGGGTAGACGGGCAA.